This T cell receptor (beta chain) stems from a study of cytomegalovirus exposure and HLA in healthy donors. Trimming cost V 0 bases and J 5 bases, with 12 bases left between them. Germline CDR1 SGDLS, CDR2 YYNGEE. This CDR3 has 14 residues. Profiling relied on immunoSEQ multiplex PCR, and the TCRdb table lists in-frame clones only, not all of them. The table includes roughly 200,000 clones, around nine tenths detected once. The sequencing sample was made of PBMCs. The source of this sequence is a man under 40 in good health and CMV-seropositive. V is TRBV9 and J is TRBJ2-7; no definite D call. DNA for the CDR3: TGTGCCAGCAGCGTAGTGAGTACTTCCCACGAGCAGTACTTC. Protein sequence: CASSVVSTSHEQYF. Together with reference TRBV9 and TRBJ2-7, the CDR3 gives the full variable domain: DSGVTQTPKHLITATGQRVTLRCSPRSGDLSVYWYQQSLDQGLQFLIQYYNGEERAKGNILERFSAQQFPDLHSELNLSSLELGDSALYFCASSVVSTSHEQYFGPGTRLTVT.